The T cell receptor (beta chain) under discussion was sequenced for a study of T cell responses to AZD1222 COVID-19 vaccine (dated by TCRdb to the early 2020s). With regard to the full study: A total of about 230 trial participants underwent TCR sequencing, of whom roughly 210 received two doses of AZD1222 and 26 received two doses of the MenACWY control vaccine. Enrollment into the trials was organized by age into subgroups of 18-55, 56-69 and 70-plus years, and those subgroups contained roughly 140, 27 and 60 TCR-sequenced participants, respectively. What the authors observed across the whole study: In the small 56-69-year group, the increase in depth fell short of significance, most likely because of low power. Vaccine-associated CD4 TCRs spanned the whole spike protein, with dominant responses in regions 160-218 and 743-854. Epitopes outside the regions mutated in the B.1.351 and B.1.1.7 variants were reportedly recognized by nearly half of the unique spike-specific TCRs. No day 14 peak-response samples were available, so repertoires were characterized only after the peak T cell response. Participants were mostly white British and included more females than males, and it was suggested by the authors that clonal diversity may have been underestimated. Conclusions about previously exposed vaccinees are limited because only 6 or 7 AZD1222 recipients were SARS-CoV-2 seropositive at baseline. Spike-specific TCR breadth and depth rose significantly after two AZD1222 doses compared with day 0 and with MenACWY recipients.

The CDR3 regions of human TCRbeta chains were analyzed by immunosequencing. Concerning the study's data processing: TCRs in the repertoires were matched against a reference library of SARS-CoV-2-specific TCRs that had been generated with the MIRA antigen-specificity platform. Breadth meant the fraction of unique TCRs that were SARS-CoV-2-associated, whereas depth meant the fraction of total T cells that were SARS-CoV-2-associated. Using the MIRA data, every spike-specific TCR was mapped to the spike region that the TCR reacted to and assigned to either a CD4 or a CD8 class. Log10-transformed breadth and depth values were compared by one-way ANOVA with Sidak's multiple comparisons tests. Not all clones reach the TCRdb copy of this immuneACCESS table, which keeps in-frame sequences only. Checked studies attribute under half of the gap to unresolved V genes and leave the rest unexplained. The V and J calls and clone size come from that table; D and trimming were worked out from the DNA. This sample holds approximately 140,000 clones; approximately 90% were observed only once. 9.3% of the sample is in the top ten clones.

The CDR3 sequence holds 13 residues, the cysteine and phenylalanine included. The kept DNA is CDR3 alone, 39 bases in frame from the first base. V sheds 4 bases and J sheds 1 base, leaving 8 bases between their ends. CDR1 and CDR2 are read off the germline V gene (reference sequence) as SGHNT and YYREEE. This clone was seen just once. Its antigen is currently not known. No qualities accompany the bases; no much larger clone lies one base away. This specimen's time point label, interpreted: about 28 days (+/-7) after the second vaccine dose. AZD1222 recipients whose second dose came at about 4 weeks and those whose second dose came at about 12 weeks were combined into one group, since spike-specific TCR depth and breadth did not differ between the two schedules. The vaccinee samples were drawn from two UK trials, COV001 and COV002, one of which was a single-blind randomized controlled phase 2/3 trial testing AZD1222 (ChAdOx1 nCoV-19) in healthy adults. For TCRbeta chain sequencing, PBMC samples from trial participants were taken at day 0 and at day 28 after the second dose.

This specimen was peripheral blood, taken 28 days after the second AZD1222 dose. This clonotype was sampled from an adult who received the AZD1222 COVID-19 vaccine. Recombination linked TRBV5-4 to TRBJ2-5; the D segment cannot be called with confidence. The CDR3 loop reads CASSTLTQETQYF. The base sequence is TGTGCCAGCAGCACCCTCACCCAAGAGACCCAGTACTTC.